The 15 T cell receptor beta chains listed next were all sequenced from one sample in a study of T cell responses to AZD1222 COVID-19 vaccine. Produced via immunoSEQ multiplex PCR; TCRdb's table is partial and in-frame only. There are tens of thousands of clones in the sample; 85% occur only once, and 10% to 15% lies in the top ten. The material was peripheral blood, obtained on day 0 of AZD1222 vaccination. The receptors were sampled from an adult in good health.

In DNA form, the CDR3 reads TGTGCCAGCAGTTTGGCTAGCACGGCCAAAAACATTCAGTACTTC. Residues: CASSLASTAKNIQYF. The genes are TRBV28 and TRBJ2-4; D is possibly TRBD2 (5 bases). Germline CDR1 reads MDHEN; CDR2 reads SYDVKM. The CDR3 is 15 amino acids. Trimming pared 3 bases from V and 1 base from J, leaving 10 bases between.

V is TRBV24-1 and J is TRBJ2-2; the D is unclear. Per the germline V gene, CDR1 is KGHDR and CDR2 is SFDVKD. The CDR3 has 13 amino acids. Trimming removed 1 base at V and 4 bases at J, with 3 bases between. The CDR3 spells CATSDLVTGELFF. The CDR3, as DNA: TGTGCCACCAGTGATTTAGTCACCGGGGAGCTGTTTTTT.

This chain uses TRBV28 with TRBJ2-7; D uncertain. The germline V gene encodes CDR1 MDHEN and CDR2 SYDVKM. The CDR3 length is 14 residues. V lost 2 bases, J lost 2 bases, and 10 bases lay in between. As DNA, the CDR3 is TGTGCCAGCAGTTTAACGGCATACCCCTACGAGCAGTACTTC. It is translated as CASSLTAYPYEQYF.

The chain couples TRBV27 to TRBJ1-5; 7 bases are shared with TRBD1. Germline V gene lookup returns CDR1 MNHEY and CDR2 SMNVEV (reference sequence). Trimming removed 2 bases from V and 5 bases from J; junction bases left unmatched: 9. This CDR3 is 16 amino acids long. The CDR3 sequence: CASSLRAGGVHQPQHF. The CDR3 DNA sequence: TGTGCCAGCAGTTTAAGGGCAGGGGGGGTTCATCAGCCCCAGCATTTT.

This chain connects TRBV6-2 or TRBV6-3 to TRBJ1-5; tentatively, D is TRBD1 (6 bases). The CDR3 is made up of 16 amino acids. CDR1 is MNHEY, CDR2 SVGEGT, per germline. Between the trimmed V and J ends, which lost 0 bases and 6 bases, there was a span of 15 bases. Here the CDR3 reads CASSYSNYRESQPQHF. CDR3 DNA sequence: TGTGCCAGCAGTTACTCGAATTACAGGGAAAGTCAGCCCCAGCATTTT.

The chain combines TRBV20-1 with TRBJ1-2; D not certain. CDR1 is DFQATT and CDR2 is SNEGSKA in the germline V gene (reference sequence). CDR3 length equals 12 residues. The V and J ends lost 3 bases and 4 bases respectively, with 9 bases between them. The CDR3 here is CSASPNSYGYTF. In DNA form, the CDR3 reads TGCAGTGCTAGTCCCAACTCCTATGGCTACACCTTC.

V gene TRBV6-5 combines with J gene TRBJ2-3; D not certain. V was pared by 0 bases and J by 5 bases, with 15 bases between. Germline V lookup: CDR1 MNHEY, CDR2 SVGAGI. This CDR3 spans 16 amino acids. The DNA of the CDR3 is TGTGCCAGCAGTTACTCGGTCCCTAGAGCTGGAGATACGCAGTATTTT. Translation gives CASSYSVPRAGDTQYF.

The CDR3 sequence: CASSPDPRYGYTF. The CDR3 DNA sequence: TGTGCCAGCAGCCCAGACCCTCGCTATGGCTACACCTTC. The V gene is TRBV6-5, the J gene TRBJ1-2, with unresolved D. V was shortened by 6 bases and J by 4 bases, with 12 bases between the two germline ends. The CDR3 loop spans 13 amino acids. Germline CDR1 is MNHEY and CDR2 is SVGAGI.

The CDR3 DNA reads as TGTGCCAGCAGCGCGGGAGGCTCCCACCGGAATACGCAGTATTTT. It specifies CASSAGGSHRNTQYF. The rearrangement uses TRBV7-9 and TRBJ2-3, with TRBD2 identical over 8 bases. With V trimmed by 5 bases and J by 7 bases, 11 bases remained unmatched. CDR1 SEHNR and CDR2 FQNEAQ come from the germline V gene (reference sequence). The CDR3 consists of 15 residues.

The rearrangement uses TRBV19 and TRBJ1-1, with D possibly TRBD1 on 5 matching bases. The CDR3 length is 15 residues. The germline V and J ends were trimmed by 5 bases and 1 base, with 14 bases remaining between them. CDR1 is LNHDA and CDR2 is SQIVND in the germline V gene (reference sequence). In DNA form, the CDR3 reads TGTGCCAGTAGTTCCCCCGGGACGGGGAACACTGAAGCTTTCTTT. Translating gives CASSSPGTGNTEAFF.

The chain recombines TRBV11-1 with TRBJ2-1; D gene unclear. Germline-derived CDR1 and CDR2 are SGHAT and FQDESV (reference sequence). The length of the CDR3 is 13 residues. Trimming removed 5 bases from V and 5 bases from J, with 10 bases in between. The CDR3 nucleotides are TGTGCCAGCAGCAACGGGTTGAACAATGAGCAGTTCTTC. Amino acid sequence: CASSNGLNNEQFF.

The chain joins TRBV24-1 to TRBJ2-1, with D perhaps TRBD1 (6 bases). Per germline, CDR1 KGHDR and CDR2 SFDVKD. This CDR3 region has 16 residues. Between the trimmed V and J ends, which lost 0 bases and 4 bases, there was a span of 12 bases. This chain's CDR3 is CATSDLRPRGYNEQFF. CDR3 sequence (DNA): TGTGCCACCAGTGATTTGCGCCCGAGGGGGTACAATGAGCAGTTCTTC.

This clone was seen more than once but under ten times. CDR3 loop: CASSLSREGTEAFF. CDR3 bases: TGTGCCAGCAGCCTCTCTCGGGAGGGAACTGAAGCTTTCTTT. This sequence joins TRBV5-4 and TRBJ1-1, with D uncertain. Germline CDR1 and CDR2: SGHNT and YYREEE (reference sequence). CDR3 length: 14 amino acids. V lost 4 bases and J lost 5, with 15 bases in between.

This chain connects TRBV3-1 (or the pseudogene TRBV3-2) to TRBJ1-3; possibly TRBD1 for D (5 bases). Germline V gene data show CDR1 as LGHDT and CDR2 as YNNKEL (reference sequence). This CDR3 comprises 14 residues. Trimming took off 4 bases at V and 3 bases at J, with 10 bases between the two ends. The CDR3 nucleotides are TGTGCCAGCAGCCCCCCGGGGGTTGGAAACACCATATATTTT. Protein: CASSPPGVGNTIYF.

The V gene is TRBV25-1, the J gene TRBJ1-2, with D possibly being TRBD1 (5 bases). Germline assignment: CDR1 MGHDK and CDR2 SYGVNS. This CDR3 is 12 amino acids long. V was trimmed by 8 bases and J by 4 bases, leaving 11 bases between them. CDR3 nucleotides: TGTGCCAGCTCCCCCGGGGGCTATGGCTACACCTTC. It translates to CASSPGGYGYTF.